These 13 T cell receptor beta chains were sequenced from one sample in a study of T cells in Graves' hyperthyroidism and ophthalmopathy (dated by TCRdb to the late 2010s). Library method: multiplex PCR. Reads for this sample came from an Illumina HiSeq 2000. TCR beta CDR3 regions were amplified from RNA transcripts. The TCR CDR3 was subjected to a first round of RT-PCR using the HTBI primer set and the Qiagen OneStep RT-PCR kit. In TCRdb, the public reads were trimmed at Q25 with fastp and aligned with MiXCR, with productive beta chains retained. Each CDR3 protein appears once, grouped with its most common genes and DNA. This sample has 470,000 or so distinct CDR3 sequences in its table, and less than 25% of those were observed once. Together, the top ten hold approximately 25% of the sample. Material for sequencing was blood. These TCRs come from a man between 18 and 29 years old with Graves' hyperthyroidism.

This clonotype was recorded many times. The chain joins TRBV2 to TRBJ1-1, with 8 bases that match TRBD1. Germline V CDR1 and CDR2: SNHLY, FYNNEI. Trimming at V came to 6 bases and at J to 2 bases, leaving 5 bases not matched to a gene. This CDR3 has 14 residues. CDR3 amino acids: CASRGDRLNTEAFF. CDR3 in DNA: TGTGCCAGCAGGGGGGACAGGTTAAACACTGAAGCTTTCTTT.

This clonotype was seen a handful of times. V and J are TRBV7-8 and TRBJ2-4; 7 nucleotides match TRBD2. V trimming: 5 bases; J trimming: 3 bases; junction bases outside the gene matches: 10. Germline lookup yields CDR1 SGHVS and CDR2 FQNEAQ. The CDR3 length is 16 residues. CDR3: CASSPDRGVIKNIQYF. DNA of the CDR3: TGTGCCAGCAGCCCCGACCGGGGGGTGATCAAAAACATTCAGTACTTC.

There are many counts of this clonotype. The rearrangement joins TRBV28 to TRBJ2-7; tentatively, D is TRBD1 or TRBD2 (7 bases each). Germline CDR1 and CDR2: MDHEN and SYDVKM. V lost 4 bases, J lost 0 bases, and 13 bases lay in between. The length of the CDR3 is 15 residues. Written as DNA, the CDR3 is TGTGCCAGCAGTTCCCAGGGGGGGCTCTCCTACGAGCAGTACTTC. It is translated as CASSSQGGLSYEQYF.

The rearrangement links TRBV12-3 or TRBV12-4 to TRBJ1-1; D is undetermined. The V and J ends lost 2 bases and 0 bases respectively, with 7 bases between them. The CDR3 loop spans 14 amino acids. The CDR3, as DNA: TGTGCCAGCAGTTTAATGGGGATGAACACTGAAGCTTTCTTT. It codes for CASSLMGMNTEAFF.

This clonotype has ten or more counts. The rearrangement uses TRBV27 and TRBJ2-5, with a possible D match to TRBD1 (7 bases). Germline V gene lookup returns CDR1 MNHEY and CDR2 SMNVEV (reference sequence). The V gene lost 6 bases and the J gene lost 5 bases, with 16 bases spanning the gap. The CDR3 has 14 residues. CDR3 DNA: TGTGCCAGCAGATGGAGGGGGCCGGGGGAGACCCAGTACTTC. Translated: CASRWRGPGETQYF.

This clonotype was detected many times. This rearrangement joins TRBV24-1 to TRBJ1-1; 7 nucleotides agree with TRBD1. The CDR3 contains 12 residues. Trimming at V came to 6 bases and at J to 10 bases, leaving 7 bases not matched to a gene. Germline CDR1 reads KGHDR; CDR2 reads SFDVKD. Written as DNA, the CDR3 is TGTGCCACCAGTAGCCCAGGGGGGAGAGCTTTCTTT. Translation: CATSSPGGRAFF.

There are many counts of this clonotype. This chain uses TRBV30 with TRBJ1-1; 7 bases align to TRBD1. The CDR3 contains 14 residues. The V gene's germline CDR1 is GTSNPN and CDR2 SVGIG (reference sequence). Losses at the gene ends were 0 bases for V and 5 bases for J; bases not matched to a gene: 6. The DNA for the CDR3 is TGTGCCTGGAGTGTACTGCAGGGGGGGACTGAAGCTTTCTTT. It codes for CAWSVLQGGTEAFF.

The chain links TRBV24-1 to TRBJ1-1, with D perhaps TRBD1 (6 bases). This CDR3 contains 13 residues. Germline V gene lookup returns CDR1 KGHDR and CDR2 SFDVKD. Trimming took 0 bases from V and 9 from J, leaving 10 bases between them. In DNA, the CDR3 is TGTGCCACCAGTGATTTGTTAGGGGGTAAAGCTTTCTTT. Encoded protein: CATSDLLGGKAFF.

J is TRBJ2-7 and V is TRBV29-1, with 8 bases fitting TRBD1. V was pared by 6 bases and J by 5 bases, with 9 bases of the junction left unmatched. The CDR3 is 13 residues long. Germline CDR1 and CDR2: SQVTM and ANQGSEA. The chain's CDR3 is CSVARTGRNEQYF. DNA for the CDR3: TGCAGCGTCGCCCGGACAGGGCGAAACGAGCAGTACTTC.

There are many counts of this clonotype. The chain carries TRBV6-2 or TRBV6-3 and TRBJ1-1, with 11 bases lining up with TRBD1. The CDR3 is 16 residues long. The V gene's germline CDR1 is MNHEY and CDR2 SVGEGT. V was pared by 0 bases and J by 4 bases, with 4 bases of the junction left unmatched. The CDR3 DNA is TGTGCCAGCAGTTACTCGAGGGACAGGGGGACCACTGAAGCTTTCTTT. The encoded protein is CASSYSRDRGTTEAFF.

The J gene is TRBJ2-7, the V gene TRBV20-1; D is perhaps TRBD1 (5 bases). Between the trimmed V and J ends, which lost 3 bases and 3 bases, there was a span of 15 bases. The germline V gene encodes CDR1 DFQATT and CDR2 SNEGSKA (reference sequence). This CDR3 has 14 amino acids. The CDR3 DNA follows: TGCAGTGCTAGTCAGCAGGGTTTCAGCTACGAGCAGTACTTC. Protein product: CSASQQGFSYEQYF.

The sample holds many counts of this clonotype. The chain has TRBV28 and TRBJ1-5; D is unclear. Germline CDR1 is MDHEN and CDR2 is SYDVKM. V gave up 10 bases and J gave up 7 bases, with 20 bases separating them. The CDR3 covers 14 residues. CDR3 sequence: CATDPCCRNQPQHF. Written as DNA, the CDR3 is TGTGCCACCGACCCGTGTTGTAGAAACCAGCCCCAGCATTTT.

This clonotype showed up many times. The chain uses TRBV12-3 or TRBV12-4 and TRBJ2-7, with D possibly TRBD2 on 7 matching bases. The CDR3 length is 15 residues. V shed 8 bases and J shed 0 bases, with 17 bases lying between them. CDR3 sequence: CASQRGGLSSYEQYF. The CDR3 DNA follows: TGTGCCAGCCAAAGGGGGGGCCTGAGCTCCTACGAGCAGTACTTC.